The sequence of this T cell receptor (beta chain) was determined in a study of molecular identifiers for immune sequencing clone quantification. Regarding the study as a whole: Jurkat TCR RNA spiked in from one cell (amid some 1 million naive cells) was reportedly detectable. Sizes of clones that are highly expanded could be underestimated (if identical TCR molecules share a barcode). Clones above 20 RNA copies contained over 99% of effector molecules and under 1% of naive molecules.

Via MiXCR, TCRdb re-called the PCR reads, giving one row per CDR3 protein. The sample includes hundreds of thousands of distinct CDR3 sequences, 25% of them seen just once. As for this clonotype: Its cognate antigen is unknown.

Per germline, CDR1 MNHEY and CDR2 SVGAGI. Trimming removed 0 bases at V and 4 bases at J, with 8 bases between. This CDR3 is built from 14 residues. This receptor was obtained from a human donor in good health. Some libraries in this study had Jurkat cell RNA spiked in. The sequenced sample consisted of naive CD8+ T cells from blood, with Jurkat cell RNA spiked in. As for subset: FACS-sorted CD8+CD4-CCR7+CD45RA+ naive T cells. This chain joins TRBV6-5 and TRBJ2-3; D not certain. CDR3 sequence (DNA): TGTGCCAGCAGTTACTCACCAGTGGCAGATACGCAGTATTTT. The encoded protein is CASSYSPVADTQYF.